The rows below give T cell receptor beta chains drawn from one sample of a study of Ad26.COV2.S vaccination and SARS-CoV-2 variants. Only in-frame clones appear in the TCRdb table, and some are missing; sequencing was by immunoSEQ multiplex PCR. The repertoire consists of hundreds of thousands of clones, with 89% occurring once and the leading ten covering about 1.5%. The sequences come from peripheral blood, collected in a trial of Ad26.COV2.S vaccine versus placebo. The receptors stem from a person between 18 and 65 years old who received the Ad26.COV2.S COVID-19 vaccine or a placebo. CDR3s include the opening cysteine and the closing phenylalanine or tryptophan. Size values are once, few and many counts, or a class for expanded clones, and some rows have none.

CASSYRGWYEQYF,TRBJ2-7,TRBV12-3/TRBV12-4,.
CAWSGGWASDNYEQYF,TRBJ2-7,TRBV30,.
CASSMRVFTEAFF,TRBJ1-1,TRBV19,.
CASSPTGRTGELFF,TRBJ2-2,TRBV5-6,.
CASSLSSGPRGQPQHF,TRBJ1-5,TRBV27,.
CASSPRGGLISEAFF,TRBJ1-1,TRBV5-4,.
CASSLVGQGPYEQYF,TRBJ2-7,TRBV7-9,.
CASSETSGTITDTQYF,TRBJ2-3,TRBV5-1,.
CATSRGSGTDTEAFF,TRBJ1-1,TRBV15,.
CASRPSPYEQYF,TRBJ2-7,TRBV7-2,.
CASSRRDEQFF,TRBJ2-1,TRBV7-9,.
CASSQDTGSTEAFF,TRBJ1-1,TRBV3-1/TRBV3-2,.
CASSDPGLITEAFF,TRBJ1-1,TRBV2,once
CASSLMGTTQYF,TRBJ2-5,TRBV5-6,.
CASRGDSYEQYF,TRBJ2-7,TRBV2,.
CASSQMLHMNTEAFF,TRBJ1-1,TRBV4-1,.
CSVALESYEQYF,TRBJ2-7,TRBV29-1,.
CASSPTSTGSEAFF,TRBJ1-1,TRBV9,.
CATSREGAGYTF,TRBJ1-2,TRBV15,.
CASSLSYSPLHF,TRBJ1-6,TRBV12-3/TRBV12-4,.
CAWSVGDRGNEELFF,TRBJ2-2,TRBV30,.
CASSTSDSPLHF,TRBJ1-6,TRBV3-1/TRBV3-2,.
CASRRGNEQFF,TRBJ2-1,TRBV6-5,few
CASSLPGGQALANYGYTF,TRBJ1-2,TRBV5-4,few
CASSRGHLAYEQYF,TRBJ2-7,TRBV19,.
CSVEAGAYEQYF,TRBJ2-7,TRBV29-1,.
CASSQPRTNEKLFF,TRBJ1-4,TRBV3-1/TRBV3-2,once
CASSPPGGTTGELFF,TRBJ2-2,TRBV18,.
CASSWGQGNTEAFF,TRBJ1-1,TRBV7-2,.
CASSVQRDGELFF,TRBJ2-2,TRBV5-1,.
CASSDGQGNTEAFF,TRBJ1-1,TRBV6-1,.
CAIRKQGAAEAFF,TRBJ1-1,TRBV10-3,once